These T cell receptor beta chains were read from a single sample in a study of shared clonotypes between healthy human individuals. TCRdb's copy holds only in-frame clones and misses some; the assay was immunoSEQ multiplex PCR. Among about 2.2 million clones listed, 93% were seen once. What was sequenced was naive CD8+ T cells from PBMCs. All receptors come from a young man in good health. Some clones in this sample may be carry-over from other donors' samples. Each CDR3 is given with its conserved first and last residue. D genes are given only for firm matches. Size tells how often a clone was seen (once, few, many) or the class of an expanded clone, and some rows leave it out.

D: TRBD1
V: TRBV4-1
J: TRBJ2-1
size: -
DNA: TGCGCCAGCAGCCAACTCCCGGGACAGGGGCCCTCCTACAATGAGCAGTTCTTC
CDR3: CASSQLPGQGPSYNEQFF

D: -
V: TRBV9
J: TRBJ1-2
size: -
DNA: TGTGCCAGCAGCGTAGACGTCCAAGGGCAGCCTCCAGGCTACACCTTC
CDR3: CASSVDVQGQPPGYTF

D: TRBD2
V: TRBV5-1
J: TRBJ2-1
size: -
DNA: TGCGCCAGCAGCTATACTAGCGGGAGAATCAATGAGCAGTTCTTC
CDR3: CASSYTSGRINEQFF

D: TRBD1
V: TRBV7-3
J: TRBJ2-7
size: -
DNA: TGTGCCAGCAGCCACTCGGGGACAGGGTTAGACGAGCAGTACTTC
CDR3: CASSHSGTGLDEQYF

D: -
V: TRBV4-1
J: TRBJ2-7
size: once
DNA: TGCGCCAGCAGCCAAGGGGACACCTCCTACGAGCAGTACTTC
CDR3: CASSQGDTSYEQYF

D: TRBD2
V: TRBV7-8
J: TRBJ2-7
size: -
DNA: TGTGCCAGCAGCAAACCTAGCGGTTGGGAACACGAGCAGTACTTC
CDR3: CASSKPSGWEHEQYF

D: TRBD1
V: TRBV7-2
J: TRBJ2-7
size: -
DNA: TGTGCCAGCAGCACCCGGGGACAGGGGTCCGACGAGCAGTACTTC
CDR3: CASSTRGQGSDEQYF

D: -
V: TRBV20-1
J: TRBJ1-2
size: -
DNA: TGCAGTGCTCCTTATGGCGGCGGCTACACCTTC
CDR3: CSAPYGGGYTF

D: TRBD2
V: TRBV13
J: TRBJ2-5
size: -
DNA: TGTGCCAGCAGCTTAGATGGGACTAGCGGGAGAAGAGAGACCCAGTACTTC
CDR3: CASSLDGTSGRRETQYF

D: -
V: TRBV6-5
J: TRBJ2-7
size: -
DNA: TGTGCCAGCAGTTACCGGCAGTGGGGCGAGCAGTACTTC
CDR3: CASSYRQWGEQYF

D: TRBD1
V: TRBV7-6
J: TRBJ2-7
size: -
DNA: TGTGCCAGCAGCCCGCGGGGACAGGGTTACGAGCAGTACTTC
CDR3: CASSPRGQGYEQYF

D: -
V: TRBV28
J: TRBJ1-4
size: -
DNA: TGTGCCAGCATCCGCGGGGGGGCTAATGAAAAACTGTTTTTT
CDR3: CASIRGGANEKLFF

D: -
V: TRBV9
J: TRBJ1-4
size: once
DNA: TGTGCCAGCAGCGGAAACGTGGCCTTCCCTAATGAAAAACTGTTTTTT
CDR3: CASSGNVAFPNEKLFF

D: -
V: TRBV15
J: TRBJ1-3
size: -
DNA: TGTGCCACCACCGGGGACTCTGGAAACACCATATATTTT
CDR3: CATTGDSGNTIYF

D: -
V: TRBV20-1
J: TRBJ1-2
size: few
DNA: TGCAGTGCAAGTGGCTACACCTTC
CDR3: CSASGYTF

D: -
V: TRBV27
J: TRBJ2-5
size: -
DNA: TGTGCCAGCACCAAACTCACCGGGGCAGGGAGGATCCAAGAGACCCAGTACTTC
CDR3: CASTKLTGAGRIQETQYF

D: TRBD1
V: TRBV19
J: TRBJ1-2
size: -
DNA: TGTGCCAGTAGCCCGTACCCCGGGACAGGGGAAGGCTACACCTTC
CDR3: CASSPYPGTGEGYTF

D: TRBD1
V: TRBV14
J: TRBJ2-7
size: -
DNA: TGTGCCAGCAGCCAAGCGGCGGGGTGGACAGGGCTTCAGGGGCAGTACTTC
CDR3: CASSQAAGWTGLQGQYF

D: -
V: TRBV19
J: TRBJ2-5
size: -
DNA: TGTGCCAGTAGTATTCTGGAGGGAGAGACCCAGTACTTC
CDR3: CASSILEGETQYF

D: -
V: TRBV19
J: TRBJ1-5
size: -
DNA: TGTGCCACTCGTCCTTGGGGAGACGGTCAGCCCCAGCATTTT
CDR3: CATRPWGDGQPQHF

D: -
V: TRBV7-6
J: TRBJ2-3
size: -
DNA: TGTGCCAGCAGCTTGGCCGGAGGGCGCACAGATACGCAGTATTTT
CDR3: CASSLAGGRTDTQYF

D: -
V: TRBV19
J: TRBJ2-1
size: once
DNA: TGTGCCAGTACCCCATCCGGGTGGTACAATGAGCAGTTCTTC
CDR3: CASTPSGWYNEQFF

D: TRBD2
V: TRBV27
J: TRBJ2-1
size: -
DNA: TGTGCCAGCAGTTTGCGGGGACTATACAATGAGCAGTTCTTC
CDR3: CASSLRGLYNEQFF

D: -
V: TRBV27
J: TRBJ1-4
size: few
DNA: TGTGCCAGCAGTTTATCAGCTCCGGATGAAAAACTGTTTTTT
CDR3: CASSLSAPDEKLFF

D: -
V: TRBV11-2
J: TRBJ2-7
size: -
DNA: TGTGCCAGCATCTCCGGGGGCTTGTACGAGCAGTACTTC
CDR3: CASISGGLYEQYF

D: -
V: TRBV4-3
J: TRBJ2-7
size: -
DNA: TGCGCCAGCAGCCAAGAATTCTCCGAGGGGTACGAGCAGTACTTC
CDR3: CASSQEFSEGYEQYF

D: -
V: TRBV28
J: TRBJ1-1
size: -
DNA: TGTGCCGCAGGATTAGAAGGGGACATAGGGGTTGGGACTGAAGCTTTCTTT
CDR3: CAAGLEGDIGVGTEAFF

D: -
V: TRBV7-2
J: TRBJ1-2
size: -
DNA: TGTGCCAGCAGCTTAGGGTTTTCTGAAGGTACCTTC
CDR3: CASSLGFSEGTF

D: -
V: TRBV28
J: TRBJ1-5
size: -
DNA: TGTGCCAGCAGTTTCGGCAGCAATCAGCCCCAGCATTTT
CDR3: CASSFGSNQPQHF

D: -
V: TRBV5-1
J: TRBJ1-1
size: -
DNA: TGCGCCAGCAGCAGTCCGGCGGCTGAAGCTTTCTTT
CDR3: CASSSPAAEAFF

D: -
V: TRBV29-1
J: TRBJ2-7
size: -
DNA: TGCAGCTACTCGGTCGGATCCTACGAGCAGTACTTC
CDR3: CSYSVGSYEQYF

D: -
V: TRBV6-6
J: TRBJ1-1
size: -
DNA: TGTGCCAGCAGTCGGGCCGGGACGGGGGACACTGAAGCTTTCTTT
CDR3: CASSRAGTGDTEAFF

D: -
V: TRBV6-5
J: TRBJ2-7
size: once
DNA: TGTGCCAGCAGTTGGCAGGGTGGGTATGCCTACGAGCAGTACTTC
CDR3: CASSWQGGYAYEQYF

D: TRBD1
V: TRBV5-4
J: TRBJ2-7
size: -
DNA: TGTGCCAGCAGCTTGACAGGGGCTTCCGAGCAGTACTTC
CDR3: CASSLTGASEQYF

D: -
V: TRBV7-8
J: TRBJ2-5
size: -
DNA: TGTGCCAGCAGCTTAGGGCGGAGCGGGTTGTACCAAGAGACCCAGTACTTC
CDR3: CASSLGRSGLYQETQYF

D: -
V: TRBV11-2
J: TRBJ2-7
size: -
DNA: TGTGCCAGCAGCCTCCGACCCTACGAGCAGTACTTC
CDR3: CASSLRPYEQYF

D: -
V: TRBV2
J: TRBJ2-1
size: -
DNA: TGTGCCAGTTCGGACAGCTCCTACAATGAGCAGTTCTTC
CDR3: CASSDSSYNEQFF